The next 4 T cell receptor beta chains were all read from a single sample in a study of technical replicates of blood from a few donors. TCRdb keeps only in-frame clones here, not all; method: immunoSEQ multiplex PCR. The sample lists almost 65,000 clones, about 90% occurring once. Sequencing input: PBMCs. The source of these receptors is a human donor in good health. Some clones in this sample may be carry-over from other donors' samples.

The chain combines TRBV4-1 with TRBJ2-2, with D maybe TRBD2 (6 bases). The CDR3 sequence is 16 residues long. V shed 0 bases and J shed 8 bases, with 16 bases lying between them. The V gene's germline CDR1 is MGHRA and CDR2 YSYEKL. In nucleotides, the CDR3 is TGCGCCAGCAGCCAAGATGGAGGGATGCCGAGGGGGGAGCTGTTTTTT. This encodes CASSQDGGMPRGELFF.

The V and J genes are TRBV6-1 and TRBJ2-1; TRBD2 is a possible D gene (5 bases). From germline, CDR1 is MNHNS and CDR2 SASEGT. V lost 10 bases and J 1 base, leaving 17 bases between the germline ends. The CDR3 consists of 15 residues. This CDR3 is CATATGYGSYNEQFF. The DNA of the CDR3 is TGTGCCACGGCTACGGGATATGGGTCCTACAATGAGCAGTTCTTC.

The chain is built from TRBV6-5 and TRBJ1-1, with D perhaps TRBD1 (5 bases). Looked up from germline, CDR1 is MNHEY and CDR2 is SVGAGI. Trimming removed 6 bases from V and 3 bases from J, with 17 bases in between. This CDR3 is built from 15 residues. The CDR3 reads CASSYGTRGHTEAFF. CDR3 nucleotide sequence: TGTGCCAGCAGCTATGGGACTAGAGGGCACACTGAAGCTTTCTTT.

In this sample, this clone turned up a few times. The V and J genes are TRBV4-1 and TRBJ2-7; D not resolved. Trimming shortened V by 0 bases and J by 3 bases, and 6 bases separated the two germline ends. Germline V CDR1 and CDR2: MGHRA, YSYEKL. CDR3 size: 13 residues. The CDR3 DNA follows: TGCGCCAGCAGCCAAGAATCCAGCTACGAGCAGTACTTC. Its protein is CASSQESSYEQYF.